A selection of T cell receptor beta chains follows, all from one sample in a study of tissue T cells after allogeneic stem cell transplantation. Clones were sequenced by immunoSEQ multiplex PCR, and TCRdb holds only the in-frame ones, with some missing. The profile covers 4,000 or so clones, with about 59% appearing a single time and 28% taken by the ten largest. The sequencing used tissue from the ileum, collected at autopsy. These receptors were collected from a male donor at least 60 years old with lung cancer. Each CDR3 is given with its conserved first and last residue. A D gene is named only where the DNA matches it firmly. A clone size is listed for some rows: how often the clone was seen (once, few, many), or a class if it is expanded.

d_gene	abundance	len	v_gene	j_gene	CDR3aa	CDR3nt
TRBD1	.	15	TRBV9	TRBJ2-2	CASSATGGNTGELFF	TGTGCCAGCAGCGCCACAGGGGGGAACACCGGGGAGCTGTTTTTT
.	.	12	TRBV19	TRBJ2-7	CASSTAGYEQYF	TGTGCCAGTAGTACCGCAGGGTACGAGCAGTACTTC
.	medium-sized	15	TRBV9	TRBJ2-4	CASSPSGLAKNIQYF	TGTGCCAGCAGCCCCTCCGGTCTGGCCAAAAACATTCAGTACTTC
.	.	14	TRBV28	TRBJ1-3	CASSPRLSGNTIYF	TGTGCCAGCAGTCCCCGCCTCTCTGGAAACACCATATATTTT
.	.	13	TRBV6-5	TRBJ2-2	CASSYEGTGELFF	TGTGCCAGCAGTTACGAGGGTACCGGGGAGCTGTTTTTT
.	few	13	TRBV6-2/TRBV6-3	TRBJ1-5	CASSYSRASAQHF	TGTGCCAGCAGTTACTCCCGGGCCTCGGCCCAGCATTTT
.	medium-sized	16	TRBV6-6	TRBJ2-1	CASRPAGASSYNEQFF	TGTGCCAGCAGGCCTGCAGGGGCTAGCTCCTACAATGAGCAGTTCTTC
TRBD1	.	15	TRBV6-5	TRBJ2-7	CASSLRTGVAYEQYF	TGTGCCAGCAGTCTTAGGACAGGGGTCGCCTACGAGCAGTACTTC
.	.	13	TRBV7-9	TRBJ1-5	CASSLGHSQPQHF	TGTGCCAGCAGCTTAGGACACTCTCAGCCCCAGCATTTT
.	.	14	TRBV6-6	TRBJ2-1	CASSYSETNNEQFF	TGTGCCAGCAGTTACTCGGAAACTAACAATGAGCAGTTCTTC
.	medium-sized	15	TRBV7-6	TRBJ2-3	CASSWGAGDGDTQYF	TGTGCCAGCAGCTGGGGGGCAGGGGATGGAGATACGCAGTATTTT
.	.	12	TRBV7-3	TRBJ2-5	CASSLNQETQYF	TGTGCCAGCAGCTTAAACCAAGAGACCCAGTACTTC
.	.	16	TRBV27	TRBJ2-1	CASSLWGDLSYNEQFF	TGTGCCAGCAGTTTATGGGGGGACCTCTCCTACAATGAGCAGTTCTTC
.	.	13	TRBV18	TRBJ1-6	CASSPSYNSPLHF	TGTGCCAGCTCACCTTCCTATAATTCACCCCTCCACTTT
TRBD2	once	18	TRBV10-3	TRBJ2-1	CAISEFSLLGGAGDEQFF	TGTGCCATCAGTGAGTTTTCTCTCCTCGGGGGAGCGGGAGACGAGCAGTTCTTC
TRBD1	.	14	TRBV5-6	TRBJ1-1	CASRRDRGYTEAFF	TGTGCCAGCAGGAGGGACAGGGGTTACACTGAAGCTTTCTTT
TRBD1	.	14	TRBV5-4	TRBJ2-7	CASSIRDRSGEQYF	TGTGCCAGCAGCATCCGGGACAGGTCGGGGGAGCAGTACTTC
TRBD1	.	14	TRBV6-5	TRBJ1-1	CAARETGLNTEAFF	TGTGCCGCCCGGGAGACAGGGCTGAACACTGAAGCTTTCTTT
.	.	15	TRBV29-1	TRBJ2-5	CSVEDRPGGGETQYF	TGCAGCGTTGAAGATCGGCCGGGGGGCGGAGAGACCCAGTACTTC
.	.	13	TRBV6-2/TRBV6-3	TRBJ2-4	CASSILAKNIQYF	TGTGCCAGCAGTATTCTAGCCAAAAACATTCAGTACTTC
TRBD1	.	15	TRBV7-3	TRBJ2-3	CASSLSGGLTDTQYF	TGTGCCAGCAGCTTGTCAGGGGGATTGACAGATACGCAGTATTTT
TRBD1	.	15	TRBV29-1	TRBJ2-1	CSVEGADENPNEQFF	TGCAGCGTCGAGGGGGCGGATGAGAATCCAAATGAGCAGTTCTTC
.	.	16	TRBV5-4	TRBJ1-1	CASSPRRGRLNTEAFF	TGTGCCAGCAGCCCCCGGCGGGGGCGATTGAACACTGAAGCTTTCTTT
TRBD2	medium-sized	15	TRBV19	TRBJ2-2	CASRREAKNTGELFF	TGTGCCAGTAGGCGGGAGGCAAAGAACACCGGGGAGCTGTTTTTT
.	once	15	TRBV9	TRBJ2-3	CASSADGTSTDTQYF	TGTGCCAGCAGCGCAGATGGCACAAGCACAGATACGCAGTATTTT
TRBD1	.	16	TRBV6-1	TRBJ1-2	CASSEAAFGTGYGYTF	TGTGCCAGCAGTGAAGCCGCCTTTGGGACAGGGTATGGCTACACCTTC
.	few	15	TRBV24-1	TRBJ2-5	CATSDLWRNQETQYF	TGTGCCACCAGTGATTTGTGGCGGAACCAAGAGACCCAGTACTTC
.	.	17	TRBV5-6	TRBJ2-1	CASRRDITVGAYNEQFF	TGTGCCAGTCGAAGGGATATAACAGTTGGGGCCTACAATGAGCAGTTCTTC
.	.	16	TRBV19	TRBJ2-2	CASTLGGQGIPGELFF	TGTGCCAGTACCCTGGGGGGGCAGGGAATCCCCGGGGAGCTGTTTTTT
TRBD1	.	14	TRBV10-2	TRBJ2-1	CASLKPGQGNEQFF	TGCGCCAGCTTAAAACCGGGACAGGGTAATGAGCAGTTCTTC
.	.	14	TRBV5-8	TRBJ1-1	CASSWDGEDTEAFF	TGTGCCAGCAGCTGGGACGGTGAGGACACTGAAGCTTTCTTT
.	once	14	TRBV5-1	TRBJ2-3	CASSLDIPGDTQYF	TGCGCCAGCAGCTTGGACATCCCAGGGGATACGCAGTATTTT
.	.	14	TRBV10-3	TRBJ2-1	CAISERQGYNEQFF	TGTGCCATCAGTGAAAGGCAGGGATACAATGAACAGTTCTTC
.	.	13	TRBV10-1	TRBJ2-7	CASSPGPLYEQYF	TGCGCCAGCTCACCGGGCCCCCTATACGAGCAGTACTTC
.	few	15	TRBV6-2/TRBV6-3	TRBJ2-3	CASSYSAVGTDTQYF	TGTGCCAGCAGTTACTCCGCAGTAGGGACAGATACGCAGTATTTT
TRBD1	.	15	TRBV9	TRBJ2-3	CASSVDRVRTDTQYF	TGTGCCAGCAGCGTTGACAGGGTAAGGACAGATACGCAGTATTTT
.	.	15	TRBV6-5	TRBJ1-6	CASSSRSGLGSPLHF	TGTGCCAGCTCCTCCAGGTCGGGGTTAGGTTCACCCCTCCACTTT
TRBD1	.	15	TRBV5-5	TRBJ2-1	CASSRGQGAYNEQFF	TGTGCCAGCAGCAGGGGACAGGGGGCCTACAATGAGCAGTTCTTC
.	.	14	TRBV4-1	TRBJ1-4	CASSQGVANEKLFF	TGCGCCAGCAGCCAAGGGGTAGCTAATGAAAAACTGTTTTTT
.	few	13	TRBV7-9	TRBJ1-2	CASSPYEGGGYTF	TGTGCCAGCAGCCCCTACGAGGGGGGAGGCTACACCTTC
TRBD1	once	14	TRBV13	TRBJ2-7	CASSGEQGIYEQYF	TGTGCCAGCAGCGGAGAACAGGGGATATACGAGCAGTACTTC
TRBD2	.	18	TRBV28	TRBJ2-2	CASSLSLTSGDFSGELFF	TGTGCCAGCAGTTTATCTTTAACGAGCGGGGATTTCTCCGGGGAGCTGTTTTTT
.	.	13	TRBV6-6	TRBJ2-7	CASSYGNSYEQYF	TGTGCCAGCAGTTACGGTAACTCCTACGAGCAGTACTTC
TRBD2	few	13	TRBV19	TRBJ2-3	CAPWEGPPDTQYF	TGTGCCCCCTGGGAGGGCCCCCCAGATACGCAGTATTTT
.	.	14	TRBV19	TRBJ1-1	CASSTQGRGTEAFF	TGTGCCAGTAGTACTCAGGGGCGCGGTACTGAAGCTTTCTTT
.	.	14	TRBV5-1	TRBJ1-1	CASSPRGGDTEAFF	TGCGCCAGCTCCCCAAGAGGGGGGGACACTGAAGCTTTCTTT
.	.	12	TRBV6-5	TRBJ2-2	CASSYGGGELFF	TGTGCCAGCAGTTACGGTGGCGGGGAGCTGTTTTTT
.	.	16	TRBV4-2	TRBJ1-6	CASSQDLGALTSPLHF	TGTGCCAGCAGCCAAGATTTGGGGGCCTTAACATCACCCCTCCACTTT
.	.	12	TRBV11-2	TRBJ2-7	CASSLNRFEQYF	TGTGCCAGCAGCTTAAACAGGTTCGAGCAGTACTTC
.	.	13	TRBV4-3	TRBJ1-1	CASSSQGSTEAFF	TGCGCCAGCAGCTCACAGGGATCCACTGAAGCTTTCTTT
.	.	16	TRBV3-1/TRBV3-2	TRBJ2-3	CASSQEMSTYTDTQYF	TGTGCCAGCAGCCAAGAAATGAGCACCTACACAGATACGCAGTATTTT
TRBD1	few	15	TRBV11-2	TRBJ1-1	CASSLTGGRNTEAFF	TGTGCCAGCAGCTTGACAGGGGGCCGGAACACTGAAGCTTTCTTT
.	few	17	TRBV29-1	TRBJ2-6	CSVGPGGYGSGANVLTF	TGCAGCGTGGGACCAGGGGGGTACGGCTCTGGGGCCAACGTCCTGACTTTC
.	once	11	TRBV6-5	TRBJ1-2	CASSPGAGYTF	TGTGCCAGCAGTCCAGGGGCTGGCTACACCTTC
.	.	14	TRBV6-2/TRBV6-3	TRBJ1-2	CASSYGPSRSGYTF	TGTGCCAGCAGTTACGGGCCGTCTAGGAGCGGCTACACCTTC
TRBD1	.	15	TRBV2	TRBJ2-1	CASSPQGQGYNEQFF	TGTGCCAGCAGTCCCCAGGGACAGGGGTACAATGAGCAGTTCTTC
.	.	14	TRBV7-9	TRBJ1-4	CASSPRAGGEKLFF	TGTGCCAGCAGCCCCCGCGCCGGGGGGGAAAAACTGTTTTTT
.	medium-sized	13	TRBV11-2	TRBJ1-1	CASSLAGNTEAFF	TGTGCCAGCAGCTTAGCCGGGAACACTGAAGCTTTCTTT
.	few	14	TRBV5-1	TRBJ1-2	CASSLQGLEYGYTF	TGCGCCAGCAGTTTACAGGGTTTGGAGTATGGCTACACCTTC